The sequence of this T cell receptor (beta chain) was determined in a study of cytomegalovirus exposure and HLA in healthy donors. Findings and caveats of the study: Later analysis demonstrated an association between a missense DCLRE1C variant and TCR beta V- and J-gene trimming. A later analysis showed TCR association rates differing by HLA locus, peaking at DRB1 and lowest at HLA-C. A later analysis linked roughly 17,000 TCR beta sequences to HLA alleles at 0.05 false discovery rate.

This clone has a single count. Its antigen is unknown. The PCR ran on 60 Vbeta and 13 Jbeta primers. The table came from immunoSEQ multiplex PCR; TCRdb's copy has only in-frame clones and leaves some out. Of about 64,000 clones listed, around four fifths are singletons. This CDR3 region has 13 residues. This TCR came from a male donor in good health and CMV-seropositive. Sequenced material: PBMCs. This chain links TRBV21-1 with TRBJ1-1. TRBV21-1 is noted as a pseudogene. CDR3 sequence (DNA): TGTGCCAGCTCCTCAAGCGAGAACACTGAAGCTTTCTTT. This gives the protein CASSSSENTEAFF.